The 8 T cell receptor beta chains listed next were all sequenced from one sample in a study of blood T cells in healthy people across ages. Primers used in a second PCR of roughly 6 to 11 cycles were a sample-barcoded 5' primer and a J-beta primer mix. In TCRdb, the 5' RACE reads were re-called with MiXCR into one record per CDR3 protein. The table has around 620,000 distinct CDR3 sequences, 27% seen once. Sample: blood. The source is a woman between 65 and 79 years old in good health.

There are a few counts of this clonotype. V gene TRBV6-5 combines with J gene TRBJ1-2, with 7 positions matching TRBD1. The CDR3 runs to 14 residues. J lost 6 bases, V lost 8 bases, and 12 bases had no gene match. Germline V gene sequence: CDR1 MNHEY, CDR2 SVGAGI. The CDR3: CASGQGQLINGYTF. DNA of the CDR3: TGTGCCAGCGGCCAGGGACAGCTTATTAATGGCTACACCTTC.

This clonotype turned up a few times. V is TRBV5-8 and J is TRBJ2-1; 7 bases line up with TRBD2. The germline V gene has CDR1 SGHTS and CDR2 YDEGEE. The CDR3 loop spans 14 amino acids. J was trimmed by 8 bases and V by 5 bases; bases with no gene match: 10. The CDR3: CASRERTRLDEQFF. As DNA, the CDR3 is TGTGCCAGCAGGGAGAGGACTAGACTGGATGAGCAGTTCTTC.

This clonotype appeared a few times. This chain joins TRBV6-1 and TRBJ2-5; 9 positions match TRBD1. There are 16 residues in the CDR3. CDR1 MNHNS and CDR2 SASEGT come from the germline V gene. Unmatched junction bases numbered 10, after V lost 4 bases and J lost 4 bases. CDR3 residues: CASSAPTGGMGETQYF. CDR3 nucleotide sequence: TGTGCCAGCAGTGCGCCGACAGGGGGTATGGGAGAGACCCAGTACTTC.

Concerning this clonotype: A junction end diverges from the germline sequence, so it may reflect a read error. V is TRBV15 and J is TRBJ2-6, with a weak D call TRBD2 (5 bases). The CDR3 is 17 amino acids. CDR1 is LNHNV and CDR2 is YYDKDF in the germline V gene (reference sequence). In nucleotides, the CDR3 is TGTGCCACCAGCAGATTCGGGGAATCCTCTAGGGCCAACGTCCTGACTTTC. Its protein is CATSRFGESSRANVLTF.

To note about this clonotype: A junction boundary mismatches the germline segment, possibly from a read error. The rearrangement links TRBV7-9 to TRBJ1-2; 7 bases are a match to TRBD1. This CDR3 contains 16 residues. Looked up from germline, CDR1 is SEHNR and CDR2 is FQNEAQ (reference sequence). CDR3: CASSLEEGAGGYGYAF. In DNA form, the CDR3 reads TGTGCCAGCAGCTTAGAGGAGGGGGCTGGTGGGTATGGCTACGCCTTC.

A word on this clonotype: A read error may produce the germline difference seen at one junction end. The gene calls are TRBV4-2 and TRBJ2-1; 9 bases match TRBD2. The CDR3 runs 17 residues. The V gene's germline CDR1 is LGHNA and CDR2 YNFKEQ. CDR3 DNA: TGTGCCAGCAGCCGAATATCTAGCGGGGACACGGTGCATGAGCAGTTTTTC. Residues: CASSRISSGDTVHEQFF.

The J gene is TRBJ1-2, the V gene TRBV20-1; 8 bases map to TRBD1. The CDR3 runs 13 residues. Per the germline V gene, CDR1 is DFQATT and CDR2 is SNEGSKA (reference sequence). CDR3 sequence: CGIPGGADYGYTF. In nucleotides, the CDR3 is TGCGGAATCCCAGGGGGCGCGGACTATGGCTACACCTTC.

This clonotype was detected many times. The rearrangement joins TRBV6-4 to TRBJ2-5; 10 nucleotides match TRBD2. V gave up 3 bases and J gave up 1 base; unmatched junction bases: 5. The CDR3 has 16 amino acids. Germline V gene sequence: CDR1 MRHNA, CDR2 SNTAGT. The CDR3 nucleotides read TGTGCCAGCAGTGAAATGGCTAGCGGGGGCCAAGAGACCCAGTACTTC. Translated, it gives CASSEMASGGQETQYF.